This T cell receptor beta chain was captured by sequencing in a study of blood T cell repertoires in COVID-19. The overall study: PBMCs, B-cell-depleted T cells, or T cells provided the cDNA or gDNA that made up the material.

The table came from immunoSEQ multiplex PCR; TCRdb's copy has only in-frame clones and leaves some out. The sample records over 250,000 clones, roughly 91% being singletons. The sequenced sample consisted of peripheral blood. The source is a middle-aged woman who had recovered from COVID-19.

CDR3: CATSASAGGGSGYTF. The CDR3 coding sequence is TGTGCCACCAGTGCCTCGGCAGGGGGCGGGTCGGGCTACACCTTC. V is TRBV24-1 and J is TRBJ1-2; 8 bases line up with TRBD1. The ends lost 5 bases at V and 8 bases at J; junction bases unmatched: 12. Germline V gives CDR1 KGHDR, CDR2 SFDVKD. This CDR3 contains 15 residues.